This T cell receptor (beta chain) was identified in a study of T-cell memory formation after mild COVID-19 (dated by TCRdb to about 2021). With regard to the full study: TCR sequence clusters from the two donors were found to be largely donor specific. Longitudinal TCRalpha and TCRbeta repertoire sequencing tracked T-cell clones expanding and contracting after mild COVID-19 in two donors. The cohort was made up of two young adult volunteers, one female and one male, who were previously healthy. Summary of the overall study and its limitations: Balanced CD4/CD8 phenotypes were observed for clones contracting from day 15 to 85, whereas a bias towards CD4+ was observed for a second wave of clones expanding from day 15 to 37. SARS-CoV-2 specificity was not confirmed for the second-wave clones peaking on day 37. The study covered only a couple of mild cases, and larger cohorts including severe cases with pre-infection samples were considered necessary. Some responding clones were found in pre-infection memory, which suggests that pre-existing cross-reactive memory T cells took part in the SARS-CoV-2 response. Contracting CD4+ clones were located mainly in the CM and EM memory subsets, whereas CD8+ clones were found to be enriched in EMRA.

Ficoll-Paque density gradient centrifugation was used to isolate PBMCs. On this clonotype: It lacks a known antigen. The record has no base qualities; no much larger clone is one base away.

The data were produced on an Illumina NovaSeq 6000. TCRalpha and TCRbeta cDNA libraries were constructed by 5'RACE with constant-segment primers, with sample barcodes and unique molecular identifiers being introduced. RNA was extracted from every sample with Trizol reagent. Amplification of the libraries took two PCR steps, and the second step added a second sample barcode plus Illumina TruSeq adapters. Libraries were sequenced on an Illumina NovaSeq with 2 x 150 bp paired-end reads. The study's processing was this. Demultiplexing of reads and collapsing into UMI-guided consensus sequences were performed with migec v1.2.7. With mixcr v2.1.11, UMI consensuses were aligned to TRA and TRB V and J templates and assembled into clonotypes. A clonotype was counted as expanded or contracted only when both edgeR and NoisET called the clonotype significant, with the noise models trained on biological replicates. For edgeR calls, the thresholds were a false discovery rate-adjusted p below 0.01 and a log2 fold-change of 1. As an exploratory analysis of dynamics, PCA with hierarchical clustering was applied to max-normalized trajectories of the 1000 most abundant clonotypes. Each responding clone was given a CD4 or CD8 phenotype based on the CD4+ and CD8+ repertoires, which had been sequenced separately. TCRdb applied fastp at Q25 and MiXCR to the public reads, then kept only in-frame beta chains. CDR3 protein sequences are deduplicated, and each keeps its most common genes and DNA. These V and J calls rely on TCRdb rather than the paper's analysis. For this sample the table gives hundreds of thousands of distinct CDR3 sequences, of which 20% to 25% were detected only once. 8.5% to 10% of the sample lies in the top ten.

This clonotype was obtained from an adult woman who had mild COVID-19 (a few samples of this study predate the infection). The sample titles of this study are shuffled in the database, so cell type and time point are left out; the donor was told from shared clones. The sample taken for sequencing was PBMCs or a T cell subset sorted from them (not recorded which).

The CDR3 region has the sequence CRGTKGTTEAFF. The DNA reads as follows: TGCAGGGGCACGAAGGGGACCACTGAAGCTTTCTTT. This sequence uses TRBV20-1 and TRBJ1-1; possibly the D gene is TRBD1, per 5 matching bases. Including the terminal cysteine and phenylalanine, the CDR3 comprises 12 residues. Just the 36-base CDR3 DNA is kept, in frame starting at base 1. CDR1 and CDR2, looked up from the germline V gene (reference sequence), are DFQATT and SNEGSKA.